This TCR beta chain emerged from a study of graft-versus-host responses after intestinal transplantation. Study-level information: Recipients were all induced with anti-thymocyte globulin, then given tacrolimus and steroids for around 3 years.

Germline lookup yields CDR1 SEHNR and CDR2 FQNEAQ (reference sequence). Trimming took off 4 bases at V and 8 bases at J, with 18 bases between the two ends. The CDR3 loop spans 15 amino acids. Sorting of proliferating CFSE-low CD3+CD4+ and CD3+CD8+ responders took place after the reaction. The protocol was immunoSEQ multiplex PCR, while the TCRdb copy is restricted to in-frame clones and leaves out a portion. There are some 24,000 clones in the sample; 40% occur only once, and about 0.66% lies in the top ten. The origin of this receptor is a human patient who received an intestinal transplant. The chain employs TRBV7-9 and TRBJ2-4; D is possibly TRBD2 (6 bases). This specimen consisted of alloreactive CD4+ T cells from a mixed lymphocyte reaction culture, obtained before intestinal transplant. As to subset: CFSE-low proliferating T cells sorted from roughly six-day pre-transplant mixed lymphocyte reaction (GvH or HvG direction). This CDR3 is CASSSTTGKRDIQYF. In DNA form, the CDR3 reads TGTGCCAGCAGCTCAACTACCGGGAAGCGGGACATTCAGTACTTC.